These 2 T cell receptor beta chains share one sample of origin, sequenced in a study of CD8 T cells in ankylosing spondylitis. TCRdb re-analysed the 5' RACE reads in MiXCR, keeping a single row per CDR3 protein. The sample has roughly 180,000 distinct CDR3 sequences; 9.5% to 13% are singletons. Sequencing was done on a sample of blood, either unsorted or a sorted T cell fraction (not recorded which). The receptors were gathered from a male donor with ankylosing spondylitis or in good health (not recorded which).

At least ten counts were recorded for this clonotype. The rearrangement uses TRBV29-1 and TRBJ2-7; 11 nucleotides match TRBD1. From germline, CDR1 is SQVTM and CDR2 ANQGSEA. This CDR3 has 13 amino acids. V was pared by 6 bases and J by 4 bases, with 5 bases of the junction left unmatched. The CDR3, as DNA: TGCAGCGTGCCGGGACAGGGGGTTTACGAGCAGTACTTC. As protein: CSVPGQGVYEQYF.

This clonotype was counted ten times or more. The genes are TRBV6-2 or TRBV6-3 and TRBJ2-1; D unresolved. Germline V CDR1 and CDR2: MNHEY, SVGEGT. CDR3 length: 15 residues. The V and J ends lost 1 base and 0 bases respectively, with 7 bases between them. The CDR3 reads CASSYWGSSYNEQFF. CDR3 in DNA: TGTGCCAGCAGTTACTGGGGAAGCTCCTACAATGAGCAGTTCTTC.